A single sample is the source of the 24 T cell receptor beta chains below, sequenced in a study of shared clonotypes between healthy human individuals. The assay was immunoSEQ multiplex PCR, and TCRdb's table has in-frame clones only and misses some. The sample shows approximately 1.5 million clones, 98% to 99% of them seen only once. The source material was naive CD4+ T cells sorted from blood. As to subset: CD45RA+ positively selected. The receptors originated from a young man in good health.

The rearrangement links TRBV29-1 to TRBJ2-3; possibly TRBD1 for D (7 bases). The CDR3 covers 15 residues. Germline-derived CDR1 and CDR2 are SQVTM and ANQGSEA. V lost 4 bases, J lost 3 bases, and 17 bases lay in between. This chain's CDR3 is CSVVRGTVLTDTQYF. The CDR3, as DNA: TGCAGCGTTGTCCGCGGGACAGTCTTGACAGATACGCAGTATTTT.

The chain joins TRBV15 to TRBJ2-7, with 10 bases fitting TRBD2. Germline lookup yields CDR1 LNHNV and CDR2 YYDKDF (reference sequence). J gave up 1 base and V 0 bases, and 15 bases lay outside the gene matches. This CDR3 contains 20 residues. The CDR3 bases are TGTGCCACCAGCAGAGATCGAGGGCTAGCGGGAGCGGGAGGGTCCTACGAGCAGTACTTC. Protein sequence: CATSRDRGLAGAGGSYEQYF.

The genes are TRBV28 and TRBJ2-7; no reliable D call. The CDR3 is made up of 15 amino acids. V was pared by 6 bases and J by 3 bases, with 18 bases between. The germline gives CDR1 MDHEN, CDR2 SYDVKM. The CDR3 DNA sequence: TGTGCCAGCAGCCTCTCTGGGGTAGCCGACTACGAGCAGTACTTC. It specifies CASSLSGVADYEQYF.

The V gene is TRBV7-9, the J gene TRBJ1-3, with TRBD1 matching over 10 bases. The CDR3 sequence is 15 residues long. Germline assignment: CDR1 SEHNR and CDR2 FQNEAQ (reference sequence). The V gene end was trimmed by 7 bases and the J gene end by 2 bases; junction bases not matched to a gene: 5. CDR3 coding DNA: TGTGCCAGCATCCGGACAGGGGGAACTGGAAACACCATATATTTT. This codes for CASIRTGGTGNTIYF.

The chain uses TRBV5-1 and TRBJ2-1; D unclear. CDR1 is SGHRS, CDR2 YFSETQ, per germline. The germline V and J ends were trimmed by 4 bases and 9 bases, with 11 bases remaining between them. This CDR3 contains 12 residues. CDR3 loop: CASSPTPGEQFF. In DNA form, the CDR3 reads TGCGCCAGCAGCCCCACCCCCGGTGAGCAGTTCTTC.

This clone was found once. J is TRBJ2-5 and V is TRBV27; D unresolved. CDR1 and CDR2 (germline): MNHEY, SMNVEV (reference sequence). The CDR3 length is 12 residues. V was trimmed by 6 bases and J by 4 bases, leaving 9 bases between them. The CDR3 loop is CASSIVGETQYF. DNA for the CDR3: TGTGCCAGCAGCATAGTTGGAGAGACCCAGTACTTC.

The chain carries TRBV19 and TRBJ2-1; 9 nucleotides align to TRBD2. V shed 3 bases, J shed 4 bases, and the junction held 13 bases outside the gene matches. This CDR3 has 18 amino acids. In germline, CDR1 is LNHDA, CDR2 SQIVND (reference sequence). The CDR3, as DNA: TGTGCCAGTAGTATCGAGGTATCTAGCGGGACCATTTACAATGAGCAGTTCTTC. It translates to CASSIEVSSGTIYNEQFF.

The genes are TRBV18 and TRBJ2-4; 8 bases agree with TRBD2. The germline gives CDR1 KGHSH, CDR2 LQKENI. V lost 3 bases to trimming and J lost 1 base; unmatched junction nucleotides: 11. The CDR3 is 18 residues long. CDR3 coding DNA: TGTGCCAGCTCACCGCTTAGCGGGATGGGGATGGCCAAAAACATTCAGTACTTC. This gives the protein CASSPLSGMGMAKNIQYF.

The DNA of the CDR3 is TGTGCCTGGAGCCCCAGGCGGTTAGGGGAAAAACTGTTTTTT. This gives the protein CAWSPRRLGEKLFF. The J gene is TRBJ1-4, the V gene TRBV30; D is unclear. CDR3 size: 14 residues. The germline V and J ends were trimmed by 3 bases and 8 bases, with 16 bases remaining between them. CDR1 GTSNPN and CDR2 SVGIG come from the germline V gene (reference sequence).

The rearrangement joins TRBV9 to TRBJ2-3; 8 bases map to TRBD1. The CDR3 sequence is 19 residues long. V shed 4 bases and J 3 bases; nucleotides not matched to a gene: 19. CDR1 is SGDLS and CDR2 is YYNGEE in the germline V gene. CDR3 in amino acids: CASSSPLIFGQGKTDTQYF. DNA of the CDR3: TGTGCCAGCAGCTCTCCCCTTATTTTCGGACAGGGAAAAACAGATACGCAGTATTTT.

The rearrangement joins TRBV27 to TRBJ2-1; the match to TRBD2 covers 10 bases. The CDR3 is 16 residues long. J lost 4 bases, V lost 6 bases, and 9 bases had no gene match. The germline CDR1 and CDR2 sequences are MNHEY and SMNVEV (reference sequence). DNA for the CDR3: TGTGCCAGCAGCCCCTTTCGGACTAGCGGATACAATGAGCAGTTCTTC. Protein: CASSPFRTSGYNEQFF.

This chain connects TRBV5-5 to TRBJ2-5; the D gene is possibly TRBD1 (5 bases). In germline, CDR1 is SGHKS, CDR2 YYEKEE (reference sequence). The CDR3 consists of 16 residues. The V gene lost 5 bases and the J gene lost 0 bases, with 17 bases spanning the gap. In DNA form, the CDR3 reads TGTGCCAGCAGGTACAGGTTACCCGATAACCAAGAGACCCAGTACTTC. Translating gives CASRYRLPDNQETQYF.

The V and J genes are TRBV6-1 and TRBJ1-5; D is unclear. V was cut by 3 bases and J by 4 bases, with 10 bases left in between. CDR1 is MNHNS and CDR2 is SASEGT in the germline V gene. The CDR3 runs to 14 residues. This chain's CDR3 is CASSESLGNQPQHF. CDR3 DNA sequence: TGTGCCAGCAGTGAGAGCTTGGGGAATCAGCCCCAGCATTTT.

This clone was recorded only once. CDR3 nucleotides: TGTGCCAGCAGATCAACCGGGACCCTCTACGAGCAGTACTTC. Its translation: CASRSTGTLYEQYF. This rearrangement joins TRBV7-2 to TRBJ2-7, with D possibly called TRBD1 or TRBD2 (5 bases each). This CDR3 is 14 amino acids long. Trimming took 6 bases from V and 3 from J, leaving 15 bases between them. Germline V lookup: CDR1 SGHTA, CDR2 FQGNSA.

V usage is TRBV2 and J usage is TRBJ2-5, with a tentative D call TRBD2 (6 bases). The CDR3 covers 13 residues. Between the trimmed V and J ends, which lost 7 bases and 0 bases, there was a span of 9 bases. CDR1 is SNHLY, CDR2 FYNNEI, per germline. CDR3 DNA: TGTGCCAGCAATGCGGGGTACCAAGAGACCCAGTACTTC. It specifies CASNAGYQETQYF.

Here the CDR3 reads CASSIKGPAGTPNNEQFF. DNA for the CDR3: TGTGCCAGCTCAATCAAGGGCCCAGCGGGCACTCCTAACAATGAGCAGTTCTTC. The chain carries TRBV18 and TRBJ2-1, with a weak D call TRBD2 (6 bases). This CDR3 spans 18 amino acids. The germline V and J ends were trimmed by 5 bases and 5 bases, with 25 bases remaining between them. In germline, CDR1 is KGHSH, CDR2 LQKENI.

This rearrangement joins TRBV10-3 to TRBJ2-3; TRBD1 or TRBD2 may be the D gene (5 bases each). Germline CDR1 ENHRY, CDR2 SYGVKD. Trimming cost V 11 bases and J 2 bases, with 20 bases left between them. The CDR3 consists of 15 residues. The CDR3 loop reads CASKNGAETTDTQYF. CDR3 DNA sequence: TGTGCCTCCAAAAACGGGGCGGAGACCACAGATACGCAGTATTTT.

In DNA, the CDR3 is TGTGCCAGTTCACGGGGGGGGATCGGCTCCTACGAGCAGTACTTC. Residues: CASSRGGIGSYEQYF. The chain has TRBV19 and TRBJ2-7; TRBD2 matches at 8 bases. V dropped 8 bases and J dropped 0; count of bases not matched to a gene: 9. The CDR3 is 15 amino acids. Germline CDR1 reads LNHDA; CDR2 reads SQIVND (reference sequence).

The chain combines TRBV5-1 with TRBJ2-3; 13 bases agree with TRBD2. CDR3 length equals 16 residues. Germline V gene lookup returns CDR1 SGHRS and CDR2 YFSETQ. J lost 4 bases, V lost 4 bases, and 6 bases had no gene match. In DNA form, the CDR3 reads TGCGCCAGCAGCCCGGGACTAGCGGGAATTTCAGATACGCAGTATTTT. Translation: CASSPGLAGISDTQYF.

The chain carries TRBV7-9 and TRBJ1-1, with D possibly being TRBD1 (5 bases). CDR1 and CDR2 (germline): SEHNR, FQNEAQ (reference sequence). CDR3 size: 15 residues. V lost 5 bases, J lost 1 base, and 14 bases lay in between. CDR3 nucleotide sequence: TGTGCCAGCAGCCCGCGAAGTGACAGGAACACTGAAGCTTTCTTT. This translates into CASSPRSDRNTEAFF.

The CDR3 nucleotides are TGCGCCAGCAGTGAAGGGCGCACCCCGGAGACCCAGTACTTC. Translation: CASSEGRTPETQYF. The rearrangement links TRBV10-2 to TRBJ2-5, with no clear D. Germline CDR1 WSHSY, CDR2 SAAADI. This CDR3 has 14 amino acids. Trimming took 3 bases from V and 5 from J, leaving 13 bases between them.

CDR3 region: CASSYSRQGNTEAFF. The CDR3 DNA follows: TGTGCCAGCAGTTACTCGAGACAGGGCAACACTGAAGCTTTCTTT. This chain joins TRBV6-6 and TRBJ1-1; 7 bases agree with TRBD1. Losses at the gene ends were 0 bases for V and 2 bases for J; bases not matched to a gene: 3. Germline-derived CDR1 and CDR2 are MNHNY and SVGAGI (reference sequence). The CDR3 covers 15 residues.

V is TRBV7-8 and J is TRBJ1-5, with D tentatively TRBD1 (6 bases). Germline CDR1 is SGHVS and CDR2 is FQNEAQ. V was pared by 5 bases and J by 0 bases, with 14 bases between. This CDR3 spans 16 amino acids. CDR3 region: CASSLGGAYSNQPQHF. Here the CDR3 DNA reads TGTGCCAGCAGCCTAGGGGGGGCATATAGCAATCAGCCCCAGCATTTT.

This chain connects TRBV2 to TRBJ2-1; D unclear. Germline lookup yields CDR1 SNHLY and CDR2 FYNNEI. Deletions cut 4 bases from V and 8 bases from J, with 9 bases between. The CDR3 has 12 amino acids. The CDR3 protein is CASSGFGYEQFF. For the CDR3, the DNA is TGTGCCAGCAGTGGGTTCGGGTATGAGCAGTTCTTC.